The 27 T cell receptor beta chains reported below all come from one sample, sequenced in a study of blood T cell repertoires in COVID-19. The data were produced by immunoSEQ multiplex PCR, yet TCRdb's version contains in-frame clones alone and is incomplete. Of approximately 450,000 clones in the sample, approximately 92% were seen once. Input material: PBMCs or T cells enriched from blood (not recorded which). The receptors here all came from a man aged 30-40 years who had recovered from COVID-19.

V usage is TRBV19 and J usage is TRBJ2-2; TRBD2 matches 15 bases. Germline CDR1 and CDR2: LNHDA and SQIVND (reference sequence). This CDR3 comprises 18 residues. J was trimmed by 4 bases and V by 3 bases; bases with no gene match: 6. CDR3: CASSIPGLAGGGTGELFF. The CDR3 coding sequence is TGTGCCAGTAGTATCCCGGGACTAGCGGGAGGTGGCACCGGGGAGCTGTTTTTT.

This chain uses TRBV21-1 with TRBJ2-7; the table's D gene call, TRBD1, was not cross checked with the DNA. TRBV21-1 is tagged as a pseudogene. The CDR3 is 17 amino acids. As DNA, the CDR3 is TGTGCCAGCAGCAAAGCGCCAAGGGGAAGGGTGGTTGACGAGCAGTACTTC. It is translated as CASSKAPRGRVVDEQYF.

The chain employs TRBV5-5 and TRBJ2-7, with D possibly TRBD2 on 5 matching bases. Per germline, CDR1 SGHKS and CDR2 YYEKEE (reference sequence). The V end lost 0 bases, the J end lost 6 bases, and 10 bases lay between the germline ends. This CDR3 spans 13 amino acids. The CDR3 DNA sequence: TGTGCCAGCAGCTTGGGGACTGCGTCCGAGCAGTACTTC. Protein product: CASSLGTASEQYF.

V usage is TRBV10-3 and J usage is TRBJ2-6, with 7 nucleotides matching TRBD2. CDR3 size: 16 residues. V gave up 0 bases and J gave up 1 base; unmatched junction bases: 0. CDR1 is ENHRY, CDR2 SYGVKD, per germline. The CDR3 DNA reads TGTGCCATCAGTGAGTCGGGAGGGTCTGGGGCCAACGTCCTGACTTTC. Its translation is CAISESGGSGANVLTF.

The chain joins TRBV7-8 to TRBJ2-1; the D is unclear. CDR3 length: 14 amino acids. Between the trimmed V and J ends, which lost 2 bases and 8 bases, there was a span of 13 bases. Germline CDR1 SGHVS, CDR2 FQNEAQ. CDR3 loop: CASSLQYYSDEQFF. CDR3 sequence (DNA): TGTGCCAGCAGCTTACAGTACTATTCTGATGAGCAGTTCTTC.

The DNA for the CDR3 is TGTGCCAGCAGTTTGGGGACAGAAATTTCACCCCTCCACTTT. This translates into CASSLGTEISPLHF. The chain recombines TRBV28 with TRBJ1-6; 7 bases agree with TRBD1. This CDR3 has 14 residues. Germline V gene data show CDR1 as MDHEN and CDR2 as SYDVKM. J was trimmed by 9 bases and V by 3 bases; bases with no gene match: 5.

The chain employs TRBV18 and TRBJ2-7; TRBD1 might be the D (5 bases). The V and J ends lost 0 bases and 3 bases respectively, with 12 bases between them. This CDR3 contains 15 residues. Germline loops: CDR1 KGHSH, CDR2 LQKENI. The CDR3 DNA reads TGTGCCAGCTCACCACCGGGGCAGGTTGGCTACGAGCAGTACTTC. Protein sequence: CASSPPGQVGYEQYF.

CDR3 amino acids: CASSLESPDIRGYTF. In DNA form, the CDR3 reads TGCGCCAGCAGCTTGGAAAGTCCCGACATTCGGGGCTACACCTTC. The chain uses TRBV5-1 and TRBJ1-2; D remains unclear. Germline loops: CDR1 SGHRS, CDR2 YFSETQ. CDR3 length: 15 residues. V was pared by 0 bases and J by 8 bases, with 17 bases between.

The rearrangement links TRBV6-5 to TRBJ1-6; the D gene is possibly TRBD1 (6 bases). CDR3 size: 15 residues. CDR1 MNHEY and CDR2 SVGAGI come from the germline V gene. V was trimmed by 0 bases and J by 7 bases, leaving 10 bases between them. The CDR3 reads CASSYSTRGNSPLHF. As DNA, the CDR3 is TGTGCCAGCAGTTACTCGACCAGGGGAAATTCACCCCTCCACTTT.

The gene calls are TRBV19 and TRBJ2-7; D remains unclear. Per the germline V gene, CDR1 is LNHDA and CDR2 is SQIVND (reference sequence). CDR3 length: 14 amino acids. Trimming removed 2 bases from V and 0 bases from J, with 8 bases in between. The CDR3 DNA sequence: TGTGCCAGTAGTATACAAGCGAACTCCTACGAGCAGTACTTC. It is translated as CASSIQANSYEQYF.

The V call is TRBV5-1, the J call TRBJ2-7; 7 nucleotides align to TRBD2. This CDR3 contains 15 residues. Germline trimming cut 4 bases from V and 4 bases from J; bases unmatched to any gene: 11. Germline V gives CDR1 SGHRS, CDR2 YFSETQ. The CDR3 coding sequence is TGCGCCAGCAGCGAGCCCGGGACTATATCTTACGAGCAGTACTTC. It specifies CASSEPGTISYEQYF.

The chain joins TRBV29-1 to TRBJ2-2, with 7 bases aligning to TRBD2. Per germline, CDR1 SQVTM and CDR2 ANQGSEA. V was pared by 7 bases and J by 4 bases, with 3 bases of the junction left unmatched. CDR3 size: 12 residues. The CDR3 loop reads CSGGGATGELFF. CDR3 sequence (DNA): TGCAGCGGGGGAGGGGCCACCGGGGAGCTGTTTTTT.

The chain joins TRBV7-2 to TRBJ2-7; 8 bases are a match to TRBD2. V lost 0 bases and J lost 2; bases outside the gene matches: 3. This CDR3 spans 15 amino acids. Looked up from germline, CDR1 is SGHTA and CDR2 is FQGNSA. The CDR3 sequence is CASSLAASGPYEQYF. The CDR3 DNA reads TGTGCCAGCAGCTTAGCTGCTAGCGGGCCCTACGAGCAGTACTTC.

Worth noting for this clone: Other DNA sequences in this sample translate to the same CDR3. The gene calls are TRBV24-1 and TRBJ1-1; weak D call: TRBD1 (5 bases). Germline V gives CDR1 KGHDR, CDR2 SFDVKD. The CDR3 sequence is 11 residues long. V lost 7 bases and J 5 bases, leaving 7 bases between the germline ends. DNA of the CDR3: TGTGCCACCAGCCAGGGTACTGAAGCTTTCTTT. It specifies CATSQGTEAFF.

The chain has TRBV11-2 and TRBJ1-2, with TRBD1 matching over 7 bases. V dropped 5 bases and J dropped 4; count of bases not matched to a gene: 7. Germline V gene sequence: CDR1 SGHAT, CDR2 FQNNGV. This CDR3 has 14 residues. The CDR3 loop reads CASSPSTGPYGYTF. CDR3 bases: TGTGCCAGCAGCCCATCGACAGGGCCCTATGGCTACACCTTC.

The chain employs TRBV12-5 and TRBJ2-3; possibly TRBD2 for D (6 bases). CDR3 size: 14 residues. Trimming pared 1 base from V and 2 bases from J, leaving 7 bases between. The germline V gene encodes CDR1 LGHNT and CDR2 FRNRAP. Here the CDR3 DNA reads TGTGCTAGTGGTTTGGGGGACTTCACAGATACGCAGTATTTT. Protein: CASGLGDFTDTQYF. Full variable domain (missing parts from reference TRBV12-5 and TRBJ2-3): DARVTQTPRHKVTEMGQEVTMRCQPILGHNTVFWYRQTMMQGLELLAYFRNRAPLDDSGMPKDRFSAEMPDATLATLKIQPSEPRDSAVYFCASGLGDFTDTQYFGPGTRLTVL.

This CDR3 is CASSQEGQAGAFF. CDR3 DNA: TGTGCCAGCAGCCAAGAAGGACAGGCTGGAGCTTTCTTT. The chain employs TRBV3-1 (or the pseudogene TRBV3-2) and TRBJ1-1, with 7 bases fitting TRBD1. After removal of 0 bases from V and 10 bases from J, the junction contained 5 bases not matched to a gene. CDR1 is LGHDT, CDR2 YNNKEL, per germline (reference sequence). The CDR3 loop spans 13 amino acids.

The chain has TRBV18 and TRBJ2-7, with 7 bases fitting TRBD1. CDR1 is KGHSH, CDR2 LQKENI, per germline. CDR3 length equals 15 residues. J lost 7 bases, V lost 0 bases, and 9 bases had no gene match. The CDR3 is CASSPPEGGHGEQYF. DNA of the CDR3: TGTGCCAGCTCACCACCTGAAGGGGGCCATGGGGAGCAGTACTTC.

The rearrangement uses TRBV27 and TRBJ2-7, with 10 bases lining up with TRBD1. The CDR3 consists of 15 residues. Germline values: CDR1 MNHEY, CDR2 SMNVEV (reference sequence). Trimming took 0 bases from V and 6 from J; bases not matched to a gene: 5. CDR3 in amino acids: CASSLSTGGRAEQYF. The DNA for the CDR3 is TGTGCCAGCAGTTTATCGACAGGGGGCAGGGCCGAGCAGTACTTC.

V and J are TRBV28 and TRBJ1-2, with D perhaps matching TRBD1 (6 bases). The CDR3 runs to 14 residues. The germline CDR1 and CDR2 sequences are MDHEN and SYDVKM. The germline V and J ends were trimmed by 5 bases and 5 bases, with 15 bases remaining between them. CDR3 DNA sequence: TGTGCCAGCAGTGACAGGAGGATGACTTATGGCTACACCTTC. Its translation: CASSDRRMTYGYTF.

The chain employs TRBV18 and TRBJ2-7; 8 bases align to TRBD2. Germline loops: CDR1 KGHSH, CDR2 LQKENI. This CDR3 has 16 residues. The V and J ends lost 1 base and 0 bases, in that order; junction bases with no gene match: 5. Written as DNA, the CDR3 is TGTGCCAGCTCACCACGGGGACTAGTCGACTCCTACGAGCAGTACTTC. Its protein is CASSPRGLVDSYEQYF.

This CDR3 is CASRDERSDNEQFF. The CDR3 DNA reads TGCGCCAGCAGAGACGAGCGGAGTGACAATGAGCAGTTCTTC. V usage is TRBV5-1 and J usage is TRBJ2-1; possible D gene TRBD2, 5 bases. Trimming removed 5 bases at V and 5 bases at J, with 14 bases between. This CDR3 region has 14 residues. Germline V CDR1 and CDR2: SGHRS, YFSETQ.

CDR3 in amino acids: CASRPPTGVMYEQYF. CDR3 coding DNA: TGTGCCAGCAGGCCCCCGACAGGGGTCATGTACGAGCAGTACTTC. J is TRBJ2-7 and V is TRBV28; 8 nucleotides line up with TRBD1. The CDR3 covers 15 residues. J was trimmed by 4 bases and V by 6 bases; bases with no gene match: 11. CDR1 is MDHEN and CDR2 is SYDVKM in the germline V gene.

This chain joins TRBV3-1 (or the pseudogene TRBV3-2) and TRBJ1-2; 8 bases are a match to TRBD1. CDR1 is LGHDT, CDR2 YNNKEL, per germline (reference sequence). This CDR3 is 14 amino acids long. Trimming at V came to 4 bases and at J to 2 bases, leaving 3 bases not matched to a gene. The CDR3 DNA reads TGTGCCAGCAGCCGGACAGGGCAGAACTATGGCTACACCTTC. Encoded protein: CASSRTGQNYGYTF.

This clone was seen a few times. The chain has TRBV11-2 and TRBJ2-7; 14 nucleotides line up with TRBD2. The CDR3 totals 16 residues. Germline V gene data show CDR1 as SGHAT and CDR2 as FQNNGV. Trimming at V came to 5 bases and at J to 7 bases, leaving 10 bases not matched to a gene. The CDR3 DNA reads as TGTGCCAGCAGCCAACAGAGGGGACTAGCGGGGGCAGAGCAGTACTTC. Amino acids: CASSQQRGLAGAEQYF. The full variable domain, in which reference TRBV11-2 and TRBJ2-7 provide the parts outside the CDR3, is EAGVAQSPRYKIIEKRQSVAFWCNPISGHATLYWYQQILGQGPKLLIQFQNNGVVDDSQLPKDRFSAERLKGVDSTLKIQPAKLEDSAVYLCASSQQRGLAGAEQYFGPGTRLTVT.

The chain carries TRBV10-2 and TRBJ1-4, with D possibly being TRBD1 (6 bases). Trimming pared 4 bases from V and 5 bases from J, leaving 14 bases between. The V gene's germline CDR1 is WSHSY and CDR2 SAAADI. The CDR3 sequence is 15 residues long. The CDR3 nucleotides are TGCGCCAGCAGTGGGTCCCAGGGGTGGAATGAAAAACTGTTTTTT. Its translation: CASSGSQGWNEKLFF.

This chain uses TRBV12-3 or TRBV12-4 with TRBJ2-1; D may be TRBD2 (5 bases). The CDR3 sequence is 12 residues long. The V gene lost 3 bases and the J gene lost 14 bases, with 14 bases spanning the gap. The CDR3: CASSFGVSQEFF. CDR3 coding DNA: TGTGCCAGCAGTTTCGGGGTATCGCAGGAGTTCTTC.